This TCR beta chain stems from a study of blood T cell repertoires in COVID-19. At the level of the study: Samples representing acute and convalescent COVID-19 were sourced from the United States, Italy and Spain. Sample material is recorded as cDNA or gDNA derived from T cells, B-cell-depleted T cells, or PBMCs.

Authors' processing steps: Nucleated cell counts were estimated from reference gene primer amplification. Sequencing used immunoSEQ multiplex PCR; TCRdb keeps in-frame clones, though not all of them. V and J calls and clone size are those listed in that table; D and trimming were worked out from the DNA. The table has 65,000 to 70,000 clones, about three quarters seen once. Germline assignment: CDR1 SGHVS and CDR2 FQNEAQ. This CDR3 has 14 residues. Between the trimmed V and J ends, which lost 1 base and 8 bases, there was a span of 14 bases. The J gene is TRBJ1-2, the V gene TRBV7-8; D is possibly TRBD1 (5 bases). This sequence originates from a human donor in a cohort sampled during active COVID-19. Sequenced sample: peripheral blood. The CDR3 DNA is TGTGCCAGCAGCTTAGACGGAGGGGCGCGGGGCTACACCTTC. The encoded protein is CASSLDGGARGYTF.